These 26 T cell receptor beta chains were all obtained from the same sample, sequenced in a study of CD8+ T cells in alopecia areata. Treatment in this sample: oral pan-JAK inhibitor, 5-10 mg twice daily. RNA, once extracted, was reverse transcribed into cDNA for use as the sequencing template. This table comes from immunoSEQ multiplex PCR, and its TCRdb copy is limited to in-frame clones, with some not included. The repertoire includes under 250,000 clones, approximately 65% of them detected once, and around 1.2% sits in the top ten. The sample was CD4+ T cells sorted from blood, taken around week 42, from a patient treated with tofacitinib. The receptors derive from a human donor with alopecia areata.

The rearrangement uses TRBV25-1 and TRBJ1-4, with TRBD1 identical over 8 bases. Germline assignment: CDR1 MGHDK and CDR2 SYGVNS. Trimming at V came to 7 bases and at J to 7 bases, leaving 5 bases not matched to a gene. The CDR3 extends over 13 amino acids. The CDR3 is CASKDRVFEKLFF. CDR3 bases: TGTGCCAGCAAGGACAGGGTTTTTGAAAAACTGTTTTTT. The entire variable domain, with the rest obtained from reference TRBV25-1 and TRBJ1-4, is as follows: EADIYQTPRYLVIGTGKKITLECSQTMGHDKMYWYQQDPGMELHLIHYSYGVNSTEKGDLSSESTVSRIRTEHFPLTLESARPSHTSQYLCASKDRVFEKLFFGSGTQLSVL.

V is TRBV9 and J is TRBJ1-4, with D possibly TRBD1 on 6 matching bases. CDR1 is SGDLS, CDR2 YYNGEE, per germline. V was clipped by 0 bases and J by 7 bases, with 13 bases between them. There are 15 residues in the CDR3. CDR3 DNA: TGTGCCAGCAGCGTAGGCGGCAGGGGAGGTGAAAAACTGTTTTTT. As protein: CASSVGGRGGEKLFF.

The chain carries TRBV5-1 and TRBJ1-6; no clear D. The CDR3 covers 14 residues. Germline V gives CDR1 SGHRS, CDR2 YFSETQ. The V end was cut by 4 bases, the J end by 7 bases, with 12 bases between. The CDR3 is CASSPELINSPLHF. The CDR3 DNA reads as TGCGCCAGCAGCCCGGAGCTGATCAATTCACCCCTCCACTTT.

The CDR3 coding sequence is TGTGCCAGCAGTCCCTTAACGTTGGGGCGGGATGGCTACACCTTC. Its translation is CASSPLTLGRDGYTF. The chain couples TRBV2 to TRBJ1-2; D possibly corresponds to TRBD1 (5 bases). This CDR3 region has 15 residues. Deletions cut 5 bases from V and 6 bases from J, with 19 bases between. From germline, CDR1 is SNHLY and CDR2 FYNNEI.

This clone has only one observation. The chain joins TRBV30 to TRBJ1-2, with 7 bases aligning to TRBD1. This CDR3 is 12 amino acids long. The ends lost 2 bases at V and 8 bases at J; junction bases unmatched: 5. The germline gives CDR1 GTSNPN, CDR2 SVGIG (reference sequence). The CDR3, as DNA: TGTGCCTGGAGTAGGGACAGCGACGGCTACACCTTC. This encodes CAWSRDSDGYTF.

The V call is TRBV27, the J call TRBJ2-3; D not resolved. CDR1 is MNHEY, CDR2 SMNVEV, per germline (reference sequence). V was trimmed by 2 bases and J by 3 bases, leaving 6 bases between them. This CDR3 has 13 residues. CDR3 DNA sequence: TGTGCCAGCAGTTTAAAAGGGACAGATACGCAGTATTTT. It encodes CASSLKGTDTQYF.

The chain recombines TRBV7-9 with TRBJ2-3; 7 nucleotides match TRBD1. The CDR3 has 16 amino acids. CDR1 and CDR2 from the germline V gene are SEHNR and FQNEAQ (reference sequence). Trimming cost V 4 bases and J 2 bases; bases outside gene matches: 9. The CDR3 reads CASSSRDSIITDTQYF. CDR3 nucleotide sequence: TGTGCCAGCAGCTCCCGGGACAGTATTATCACAGATACGCAGTATTTT. The variable domain in full, completed from reference TRBV7-9 and TRBJ2-3, reads DTGVSQNPRHKITKRGQNVTFRCDPISEHNRLYWYRQTLGQGPEFLTYFQNEAQLEKSRLLSDRFSAERPKGSFSTLEIQRTEQGDSAMYLCASSSRDSIITDTQYFGPGTRLTVL.

This clone was counted once. The V and J genes are TRBV29-1 and TRBJ2-7; D call uncertain. Trimming left V 0 bases short and J 4 bases short, with 10 bases between. Germline V gene lookup returns CDR1 SQVTM and CDR2 ANQGSEA. CDR3 length equals 13 residues. This chain's CDR3 is CSVEEPGRYEQYF. CDR3 nucleotide sequence: TGCAGCGTTGAAGAGCCAGGAAGATACGAGCAGTACTTC.

The rearrangement uses TRBV4-3 and TRBJ2-2, with 7 bases fitting TRBD2. J lost 2 bases, V lost 2 bases, and 14 bases had no gene match. The CDR3 is 19 amino acids. Germline loops: CDR1 LGHNA, CDR2 YSLEER. CDR3 nucleotide sequence: TGCGCCAGCAGCCAACGACCCCAGATAGCGGGCCCCAACACCGGGGAGCTGTTTTTT. Protein product: CASSQRPQIAGPNTGELFF.

This clone was counted many times. The chain employs TRBV2 and TRBJ2-6; 7 bases align to TRBD1. In germline, CDR1 is SNHLY, CDR2 FYNNEI. This CDR3 is 17 amino acids long. V dropped 6 bases and J dropped 0; count of bases not matched to a gene: 8. The CDR3 here is CASRADRVPSGANVLTF. The CDR3 DNA reads as TGTGCCAGCAGAGCAGACAGGGTCCCCTCTGGGGCCAACGTCCTGACTTTC.

This CDR3 reads CASSRESTGSNGYTF. CDR3 in DNA: TGCGCCAGCAGCCGAGAATCGACAGGATCAAACGGCTACACCTTC. The chain has TRBV5-1 and TRBJ1-2; a weak D match, TRBD1 (6 bases). The CDR3 is 15 amino acids. Germline CDR1 is SGHRS and CDR2 is YFSETQ. V was pared by 4 bases and J by 8 bases, with 21 bases between.

This clone was observed a few times. The chain recombines TRBV7-9 with TRBJ2-1; 11 positions agree with TRBD1. The V gene end was trimmed by 0 bases and the J gene end by 5 bases; junction bases not matched to a gene: 6. Germline-derived CDR1 and CDR2 are SEHNR and FQNEAQ (reference sequence). This CDR3 comprises 17 residues. CDR3 DNA: TGTGCCAGCAGCTTAGCGCCCGGGGACAGGGGGAACAATGAGCAGTTCTTC. This encodes CASSLAPGDRGNNEQFF.

The chain joins TRBV29-1 to TRBJ1-1; D is undetermined. The CDR3 consists of 15 residues. V was shortened by 3 bases and J by 0 bases, with 14 bases between the two germline ends. From germline, CDR1 is SQVTM and CDR2 ANQGSEA. This CDR3 is CSVDGTAPMNTEAFF. CDR3 nucleotide sequence: TGCAGCGTTGATGGTACAGCTCCCATGAACACTGAAGCTTTCTTT.

This chain links TRBV29-1 with TRBJ2-7; the match to TRBD1 covers 7 bases. The CDR3 is 12 amino acids. V lost 7 bases, J lost 5 bases, and 8 bases stayed unmatched. CDR1 is SQVTM and CDR2 is ANQGSEA in the germline V gene. In DNA form, the CDR3 reads TGCAGCGGGCGACAGGGTCTGAACGAGCAGTACTTC. Amino acid sequence: CSGRQGLNEQYF.

This chain links TRBV6-5 with TRBJ2-7; D not certain. The germline CDR1 and CDR2 sequences are MNHEY and SVGAGI. CDR3 size: 13 residues. Trimming left V 6 bases short and J 0 bases short, with 9 bases between. The CDR3 loop is CASRGPSSYEQYF. The CDR3 coding sequence is TGTGCCAGCAGGGGCCCGAGCTCCTACGAGCAGTACTTC.

The rearrangement links TRBV19 to TRBJ2-6, with a weak D call TRBD2 (6 bases). V lost 9 bases, J lost 4 bases, and 13 bases lay in between. The CDR3 extends over 14 amino acids. From germline, CDR1 is LNHDA and CDR2 SQIVND (reference sequence). CDR3 DNA sequence: TGTGCCAGCAAACGGGGGTCCGGGGCCAACGTCCTGACTTTC. This encodes CASKRGSGANVLTF.

The rearrangement joins TRBV30 to TRBJ2-5; D is unclear. This CDR3 contains 8 residues. Between the trimmed V and J ends, which lost 7 bases and 10 bases, there was a span of 7 bases. Germline V gives CDR1 GTSNPN, CDR2 SVGIG (reference sequence). DNA of the CDR3: TGTGCCTTGGATGTCCAGTACTTC. Its translation: CALDVQYF.

The chain links TRBV30 to TRBJ2-3; D gene uncertain. Trimming removed 0 bases at V and 0 bases at J, with 10 bases between. The CDR3 has 15 residues. The germline gives CDR1 GTSNPN, CDR2 SVGIG (reference sequence). This CDR3 is CAWSVGSASTDTQYF. In DNA, the CDR3 is TGTGCCTGGAGTGTTGGCAGTGCTAGCACAGATACGCAGTATTTT.

This CDR3 is CAWSVDGANQPQHF. CDR3 nucleotide sequence: TGTGCCTGGAGTGTGGACGGAGCTAATCAGCCCCAGCATTTT. The chain combines TRBV30 with TRBJ1-5, with D uncertain. Per germline, CDR1 GTSNPN and CDR2 SVGIG (reference sequence). The CDR3 totals 14 residues. Trimming removed 0 bases from V and 4 bases from J, with 10 bases in between.

This clone showed up just once. The V and J genes are TRBV9 and TRBJ2-6; possibly TRBD2 for D (7 bases). V lost 4 bases and J lost 0, with 23 bases in between. Germline V gene data show CDR1 as SGDLS and CDR2 as YYNGEE. This CDR3 region has 20 residues. The CDR3 spells CASSPDPGGVHLSGANVLTF. In DNA, the CDR3 is TGTGCCAGCAGCCCCGACCCGGGGGGCGTCCATCTCTCTGGGGCCAACGTCCTGACTTTC.

The chain is built from TRBV7-2 and TRBJ2-2; possibly TRBD1 or TRBD2 for D (5 bases each). Germline V CDR1 and CDR2: SGHTA, FQGNSA. The CDR3 totals 15 residues. Trimming shortened V by 6 bases and J by 5 bases, and 16 bases separated the two germline ends. In nucleotides, the CDR3 is TGTGCCAGCAGATCCGGGACGGGAAAGACCGGGGAGCTGTTTTTT. Amino acid sequence: CASRSGTGKTGELFF.

This clone has more than one count but fewer than ten. At the DNA level, this CDR3 is encoded by other sequences in the same sample as well. The rearrangement uses TRBV29-1 and TRBJ2-6; D is possibly TRBD1 (5 bases). The CDR3 loop spans 13 amino acids. Germline lookup yields CDR1 SQVTM and CDR2 ANQGSEA. V lost 5 bases and J lost 0, with 5 bases in between. As DNA, the CDR3 is TGCAGCGTTACAGGCTCTGGGGCCAACGTCCTGACTTTC. This codes for CSVTGSGANVLTF.

The chain links TRBV7-9 to TRBJ2-2; perhaps D is TRBD1 or TRBD2 (5 bases each). The CDR3 loop spans 16 amino acids. The V gene lost 5 bases and the J gene lost 2 bases, with 15 bases spanning the gap. In germline, CDR1 is SEHNR, CDR2 FQNEAQ (reference sequence). The CDR3 loop is CASSLLQRGNTGELFF. CDR3 in DNA: TGTGCCAGCAGCCTTCTCCAGAGGGGAAACACCGGGGAGCTGTTTTTT.

The CDR3 protein is CASSLEQVRSQQYF. The DNA for the CDR3 is TGTGCCAGCAGCTTAGAACAGGTGCGCTCACAGCAGTACTTC. The gene calls are TRBV7-2 and TRBJ2-7, with D perhaps matching TRBD1 (5 bases). Germline CDR1 reads SGHTA; CDR2 reads FQGNSA. V lost 1 base to trimming and J lost 8 bases, with 15 bases between them. The length of the CDR3 is 14 residues.

This rearrangement joins TRBV4-1 to TRBJ1-4, with D possibly being TRBD1 (5 bases). The CDR3 runs to 15 residues. Trimming cost V 4 bases and J 8 bases, with 17 bases left between them. CDR1 is MGHRA, CDR2 YSYEKL, per germline. DNA for the CDR3: TGCGCCAGCAGCCCCGCCCTCAGGGTGGAGGAAAAACTGTTTTTT. This encodes CASSPALRVEEKLFF.

The chain combines TRBV5-4 with TRBJ2-3, with TRBD1 matching 7 bases. The CDR3 is made up of 14 amino acids. CDR1 is SGHNT, CDR2 YYREEE, per germline (reference sequence). V was pared by 6 bases and J by 1 base, with 5 bases of the junction left unmatched. The CDR3 DNA is TGTGCCAGCAACAGGCAGGGGGGCACAGATACGCAGTATTTT. This sequence encodes CASNRQGGTDTQYF.